Described below is a single TCR beta chain sequence and its context. What it recognizes is unknown. A CD45RO/CCR7/CD25/CD127/CD95/CD27 panel sorted naive, central memory, regulatory and stem cell-like memory CD4+ cells. This entry comes from a study of beta chain features in type 1 diabetes. Reverse transcribing all isolated RNA meant expressed TCRB transcripts were sequenced. Using immunoSEQ multiplex PCR, the repertoire was profiled, and TCRdb retains in-frame clones only, with some absent. There are more than 250,000 clones in the sample; 15% occur only once, and less than 0.02% lies in the top ten. The CDR3 has 15 amino acids. Germline CDR1 MNHEY, CDR2 SVGAGI. V trimming: 6 bases; J trimming: 6 bases; junction bases outside the gene matches: 8. Study-level results: Significant though moderate, a shortening of TCRB CDR3s appeared in all four CD4+ subsets of Type 1 diabetes patients.

The genes are TRBV6-5 and TRBJ2-7, with 13 bases lining up with TRBD2. Material: naive CD4+ T cells from blood. The clonotype originates from a man between 18 and 29 years old with type 1 diabetes. The CDR3: CASSEQGLAGLEQYF. The CDR3 DNA is TGTGCCAGCAGCGAGCAGGGACTAGCGGGACTCGAGCAGTACTTC.